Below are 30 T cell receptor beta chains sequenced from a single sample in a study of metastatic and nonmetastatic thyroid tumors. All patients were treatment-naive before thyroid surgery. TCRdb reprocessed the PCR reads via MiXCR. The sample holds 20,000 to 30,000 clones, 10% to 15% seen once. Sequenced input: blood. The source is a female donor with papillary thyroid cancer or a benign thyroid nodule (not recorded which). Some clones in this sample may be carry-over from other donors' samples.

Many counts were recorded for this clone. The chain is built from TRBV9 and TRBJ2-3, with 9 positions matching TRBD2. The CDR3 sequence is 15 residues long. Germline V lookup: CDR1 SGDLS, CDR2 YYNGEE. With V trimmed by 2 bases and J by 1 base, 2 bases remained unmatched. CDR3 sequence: CASSVSGRGTDTQYF. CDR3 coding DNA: TGTGCCAGCAGCGTTAGCGGGAGAGGCACAGATACGCAGTATTTT. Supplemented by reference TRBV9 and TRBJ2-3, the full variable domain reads DSGVTQTPKHLITATGQRVTLRCSPRSGDLSVYWYQQSLDQGLQFLIQYYNGEERAKGNILERFSAQQFPDLHSELNLSSLELGDSALYFCASSVSGRGTDTQYFGPGTRLTVL.

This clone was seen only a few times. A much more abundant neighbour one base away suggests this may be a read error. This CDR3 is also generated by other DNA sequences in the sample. The CDR3 DNA sequence: TGTGCCACGCGTGGTGGTGGCTACAATGAGCAGTTCTTC. Translated: CATRGGGYNEQFF. The gene calls are TRBV6-1 and TRBJ2-1, with D hard to call. CDR3 length: 13 amino acids. CDR1 and CDR2 (germline): MNHNS, SASEGT. Trimming removed 10 bases at V and 3 bases at J, with 13 bases between.

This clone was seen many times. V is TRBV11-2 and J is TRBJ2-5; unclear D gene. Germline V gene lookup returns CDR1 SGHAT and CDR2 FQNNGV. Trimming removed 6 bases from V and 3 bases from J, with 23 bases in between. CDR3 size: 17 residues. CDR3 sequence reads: CASSSIWSSPVEETQYF. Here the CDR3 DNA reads TGTGCCAGCAGTTCGATCTGGAGTAGCCCAGTAGAAGAGACCCAGTACTTC.

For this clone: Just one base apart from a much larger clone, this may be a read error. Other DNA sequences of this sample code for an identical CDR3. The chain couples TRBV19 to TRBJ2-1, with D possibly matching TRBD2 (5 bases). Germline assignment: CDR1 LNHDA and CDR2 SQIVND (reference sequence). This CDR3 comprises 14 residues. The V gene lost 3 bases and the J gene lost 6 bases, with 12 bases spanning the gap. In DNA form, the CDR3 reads TGTGCCAGTAGTATGGGAGCAGCCGGCAATGAGCAGTTCTTC. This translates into CASSMGAAGNEQFF.

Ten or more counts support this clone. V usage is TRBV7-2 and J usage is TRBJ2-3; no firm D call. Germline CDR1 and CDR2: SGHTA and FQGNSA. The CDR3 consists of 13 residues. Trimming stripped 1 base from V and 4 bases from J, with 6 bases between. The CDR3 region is CASSLVSADTQYF. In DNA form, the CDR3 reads TGTGCCAGCAGCTTAGTTTCCGCAGATACGCAGTATTTT.

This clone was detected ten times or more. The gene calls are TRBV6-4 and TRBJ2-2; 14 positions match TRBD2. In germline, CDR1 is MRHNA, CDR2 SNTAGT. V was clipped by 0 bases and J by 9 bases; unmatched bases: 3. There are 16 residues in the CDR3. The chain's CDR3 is CASSDSGTSGSRELFF. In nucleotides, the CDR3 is TGTGCCAGCAGTGACTCCGGGACTAGCGGGAGCCGGGAGCTGTTTTTT.

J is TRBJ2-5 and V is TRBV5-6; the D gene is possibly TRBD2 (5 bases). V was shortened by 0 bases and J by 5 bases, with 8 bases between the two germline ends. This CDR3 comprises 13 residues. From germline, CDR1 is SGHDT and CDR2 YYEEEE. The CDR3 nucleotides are TGTGCCAGCAGCTTGGCGGGGATCGAGACCCAGTACTTC. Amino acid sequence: CASSLAGIETQYF.

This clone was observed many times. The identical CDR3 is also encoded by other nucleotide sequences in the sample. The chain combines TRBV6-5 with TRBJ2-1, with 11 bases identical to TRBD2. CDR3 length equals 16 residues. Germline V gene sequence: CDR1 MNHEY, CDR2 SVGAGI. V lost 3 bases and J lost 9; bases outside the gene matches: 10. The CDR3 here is CASSYATSGNTIEQFF. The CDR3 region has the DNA TGTGCCAGCAGTTATGCGACTAGCGGGAATACTATTGAGCAGTTCTTC.

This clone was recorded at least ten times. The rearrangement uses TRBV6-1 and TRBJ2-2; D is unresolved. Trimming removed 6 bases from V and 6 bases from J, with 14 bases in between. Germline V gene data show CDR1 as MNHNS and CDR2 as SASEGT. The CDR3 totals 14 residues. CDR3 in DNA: TGTGCCAGCAGGCGCCTCCCTCGGGCCGGGGAGCTGTTTTTT. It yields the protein CASRRLPRAGELFF.

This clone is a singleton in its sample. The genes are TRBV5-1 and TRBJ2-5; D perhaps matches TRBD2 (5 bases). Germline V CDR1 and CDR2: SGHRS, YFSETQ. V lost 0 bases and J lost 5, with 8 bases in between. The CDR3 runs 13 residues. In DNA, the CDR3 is TGCGCCAGCAGCTTGGCGGGGATCGAGACCCAGTACTTC. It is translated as CASSLAGIETQYF.

The CDR3 nucleotides are TGCGCCAGCAGCTCGGGTTCTAAGACCCAGGATGGCTACACCTTC. Translating gives CASSSGSKTQDGYTF. The V gene is TRBV5-1, the J gene TRBJ1-2; D unclear. CDR1 SGHRS and CDR2 YFSETQ come from the germline V gene. V lost 3 bases and J 6 bases, leaving 18 bases between the germline ends. This CDR3 contains 15 residues.

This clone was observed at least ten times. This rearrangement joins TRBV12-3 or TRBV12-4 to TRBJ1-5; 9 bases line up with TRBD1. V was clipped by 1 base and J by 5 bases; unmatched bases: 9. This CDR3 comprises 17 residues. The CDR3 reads CASSLGTGQGRHQPQHF. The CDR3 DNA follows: TGTGCCAGCAGTTTAGGGACGGGACAGGGTCGTCATCAGCCCCAGCATTTT.

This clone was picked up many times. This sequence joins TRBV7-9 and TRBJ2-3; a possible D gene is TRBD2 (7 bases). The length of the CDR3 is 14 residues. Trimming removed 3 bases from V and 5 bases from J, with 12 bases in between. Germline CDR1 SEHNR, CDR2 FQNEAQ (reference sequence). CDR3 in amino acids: CASSLGGAEDTQYF. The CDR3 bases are TGTGCCAGCAGCTTGGGGGGGGCTGAAGATACGCAGTATTTT.

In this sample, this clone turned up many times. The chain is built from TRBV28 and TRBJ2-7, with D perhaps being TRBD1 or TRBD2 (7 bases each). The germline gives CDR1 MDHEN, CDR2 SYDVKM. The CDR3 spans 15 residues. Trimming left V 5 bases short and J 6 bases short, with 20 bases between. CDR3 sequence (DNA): TGTGCCAGCAGTCCGGGGTCAGGGGGGAGGGTCGAGCAGTACTTC. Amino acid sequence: CASSPGSGGRVEQYF.

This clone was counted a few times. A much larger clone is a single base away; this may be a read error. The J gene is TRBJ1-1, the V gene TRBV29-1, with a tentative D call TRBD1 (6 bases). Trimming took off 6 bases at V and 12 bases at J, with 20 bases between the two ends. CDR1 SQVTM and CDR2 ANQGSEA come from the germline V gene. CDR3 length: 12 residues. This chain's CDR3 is CSVLGRGNGSFF. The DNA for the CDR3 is TGCAGCGTCCTAGGAAGGGGGAATGGGTCTTTCTTT.

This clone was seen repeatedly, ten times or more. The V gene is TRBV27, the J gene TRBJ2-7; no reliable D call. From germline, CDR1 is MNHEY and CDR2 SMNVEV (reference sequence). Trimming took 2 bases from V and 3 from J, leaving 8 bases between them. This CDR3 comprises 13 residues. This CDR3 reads CASSLNQFYEQYF. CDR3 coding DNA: TGTGCCAGCAGTTTAAATCAGTTCTACGAGCAGTACTTC.

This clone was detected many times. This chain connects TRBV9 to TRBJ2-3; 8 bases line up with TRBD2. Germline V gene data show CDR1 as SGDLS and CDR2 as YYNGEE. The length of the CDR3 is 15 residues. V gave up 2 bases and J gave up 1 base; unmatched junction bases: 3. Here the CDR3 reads CASSVGTRRTDTQYF. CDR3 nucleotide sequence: TGTGCCAGCAGCGTGGGGACTAGACGCACAGATACGCAGTATTTT.

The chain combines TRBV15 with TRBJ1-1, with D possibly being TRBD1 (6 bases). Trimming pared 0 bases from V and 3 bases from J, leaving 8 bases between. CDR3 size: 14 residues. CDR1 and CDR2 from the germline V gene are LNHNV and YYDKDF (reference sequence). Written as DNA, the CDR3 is TGTGCCACCAGCAGAGACAGGGGATACACTGAAGCTTTCTTT. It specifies CATSRDRGYTEAFF.

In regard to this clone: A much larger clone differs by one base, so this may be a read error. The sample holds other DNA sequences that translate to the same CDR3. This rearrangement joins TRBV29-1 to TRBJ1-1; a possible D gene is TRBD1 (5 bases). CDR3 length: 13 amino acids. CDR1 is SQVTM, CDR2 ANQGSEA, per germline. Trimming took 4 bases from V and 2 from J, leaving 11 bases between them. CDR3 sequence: CSVAAGGNTEAFF. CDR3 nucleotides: TGCAGCGTTGCTGCGGGGGGTAACACTGAAGCTTTCTTT.

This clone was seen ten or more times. The CDR3 DNA sequence: TGTGCCACCAGTGATCAAGCGGCGGAGGTCACTGAAGCTTTCTTT. It codes for CATSDQAAEVTEAFF. The chain is built from TRBV24-1 and TRBJ1-1; D unresolved. The CDR3 runs 15 residues. Trimming removed 3 bases at V and 4 bases at J, with 14 bases between. Germline CDR1 is KGHDR and CDR2 is SFDVKD.

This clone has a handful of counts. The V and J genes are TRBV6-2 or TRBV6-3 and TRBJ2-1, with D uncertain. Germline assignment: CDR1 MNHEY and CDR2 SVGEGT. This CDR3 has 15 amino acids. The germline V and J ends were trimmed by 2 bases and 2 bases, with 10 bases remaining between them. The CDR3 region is CASSYVRVPYNEQFF. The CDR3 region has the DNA TGTGCCAGCAGTTACGTAAGGGTACCCTACAATGAGCAGTTCTTC.

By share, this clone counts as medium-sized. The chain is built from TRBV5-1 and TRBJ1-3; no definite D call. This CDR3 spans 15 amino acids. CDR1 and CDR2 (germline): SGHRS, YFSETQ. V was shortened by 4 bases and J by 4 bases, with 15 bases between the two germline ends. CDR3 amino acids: CASSPTRGSGNTIYF. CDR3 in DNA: TGCGCCAGCAGCCCCACCCGGGGAAGCGGAAACACCATATATTTT. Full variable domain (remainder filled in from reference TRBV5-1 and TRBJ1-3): KAGVTQTPRYLIKTRGQQVTLSCSPISGHRSVSWYQQTPGQGLQFLFEYFSETQRNKGNFPGRFSGRQFSNSRSEMNVSTLELGDSALYLCASSPTRGSGNTIYFGEGSWLTVV.

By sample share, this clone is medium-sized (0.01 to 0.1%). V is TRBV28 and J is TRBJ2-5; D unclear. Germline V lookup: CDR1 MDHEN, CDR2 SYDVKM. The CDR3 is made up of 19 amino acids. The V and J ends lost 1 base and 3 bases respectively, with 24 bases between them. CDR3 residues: CASSLFSPGGPPEEETQYF. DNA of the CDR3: TGTGCCAGCAGTTTATTCTCCCCAGGTGGTCCCCCCGAGGAAGAGACCCAGTACTTC.

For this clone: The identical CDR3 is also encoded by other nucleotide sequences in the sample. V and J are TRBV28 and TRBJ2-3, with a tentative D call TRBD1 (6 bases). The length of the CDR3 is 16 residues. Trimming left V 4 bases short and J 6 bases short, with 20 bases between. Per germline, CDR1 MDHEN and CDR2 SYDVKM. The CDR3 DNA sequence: TGTGCCAGCAGTTCTTCTGGGACACCACAGGGTGATACGCAGTATTTT. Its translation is CASSSSGTPQGDTQYF.

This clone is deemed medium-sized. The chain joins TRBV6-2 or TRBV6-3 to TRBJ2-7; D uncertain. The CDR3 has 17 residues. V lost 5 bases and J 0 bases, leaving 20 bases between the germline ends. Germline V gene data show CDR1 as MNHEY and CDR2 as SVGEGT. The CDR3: CASSKIPPRRTSYEQYF. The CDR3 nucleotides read TGTGCCAGCAGTAAGATCCCCCCCAGAAGAACCTCCTACGAGCAGTACTTC.

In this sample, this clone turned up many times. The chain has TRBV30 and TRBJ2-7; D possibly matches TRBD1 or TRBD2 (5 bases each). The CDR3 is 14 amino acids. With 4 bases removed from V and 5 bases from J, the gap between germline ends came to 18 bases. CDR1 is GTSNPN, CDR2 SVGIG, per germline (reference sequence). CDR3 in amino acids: CAWTHPGSGDEQYF. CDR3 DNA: TGTGCCTGGACCCATCCAGGGTCCGGGGACGAGCAGTACTTC.

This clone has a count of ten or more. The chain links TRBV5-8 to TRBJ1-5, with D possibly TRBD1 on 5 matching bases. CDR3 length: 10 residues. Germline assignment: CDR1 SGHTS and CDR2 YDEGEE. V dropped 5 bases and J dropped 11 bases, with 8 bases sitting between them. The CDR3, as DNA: TGTGCCAGCAGGGGGGAGGCCCAGCATTTT. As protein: CASRGEAQHF.

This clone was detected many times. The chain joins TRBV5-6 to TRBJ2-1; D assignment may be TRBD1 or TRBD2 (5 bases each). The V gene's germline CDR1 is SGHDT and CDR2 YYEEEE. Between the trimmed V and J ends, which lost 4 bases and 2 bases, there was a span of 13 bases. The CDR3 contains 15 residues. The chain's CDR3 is CASSPGTRTYNEQFF. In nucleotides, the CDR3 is TGTGCCAGCAGCCCCGGGACCCGGACCTACAATGAGCAGTTCTTC.

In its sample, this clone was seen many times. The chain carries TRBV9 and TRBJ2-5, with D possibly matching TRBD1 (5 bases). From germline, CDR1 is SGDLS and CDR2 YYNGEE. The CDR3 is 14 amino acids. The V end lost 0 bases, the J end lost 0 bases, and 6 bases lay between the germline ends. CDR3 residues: CASSVVDNQETQYF. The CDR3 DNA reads TGTGCCAGCAGCGTAGTGGACAACCAAGAGACCCAGTACTTC.

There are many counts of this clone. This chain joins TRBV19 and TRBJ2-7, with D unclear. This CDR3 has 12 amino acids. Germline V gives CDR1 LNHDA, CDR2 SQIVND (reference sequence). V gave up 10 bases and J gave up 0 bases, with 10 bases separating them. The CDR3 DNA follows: TGTGCCACCCAAGGGATCTCCTACGAGCAGTACTTC. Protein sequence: CATQGISYEQYF. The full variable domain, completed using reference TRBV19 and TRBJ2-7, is DGGITQSPKYLFRKEGQNVTLSCEQNLNHDAMYWYRQDPGQGLRLIYYSQIVNDFQKGDIAEGYSVSREKKESFPLTVTSAQKNPTAFYLCATQGISYEQYFGPGTRLTVT.